This T cell receptor beta chain was observed in a study of T cells expressing NK-cell markers. Study-level information: It was sorted CD3+CD56-NKG2C+, CD3+CD56+NKG2C- and CD3+CD56+NKG2C+ T cells that provided the TCR beta repertoires. Broader study findings: Among several donors, these clonotypes also ranked first in the CD3+CD56-NKG2C+ fraction. Unclear, still, was the HCMV specificity of the expanded NKG2C+ T cell clones.

With regard to this clonotype: Its antigen is still unknown.

There are 14 residues in the CDR3. The germline gives CDR1 SGHNT, CDR2 YYREEE (reference sequence). TCRdb reprocessed the 5' RACE reads and stores each CDR3 protein as one record, lacking DNA. This listing includes a few hundred thousand distinct CDR3 sequences. Sample: blood T cells: a sorted CD56 or NKG2C T cell subset, CD4+ or CD8+ T cells, or bulk PBMC T cells (not recorded which). The TCR originated in a man younger than 35 in good health. The genes are TRBV5-4 and TRBJ2-7; TCRdb's D call of TRBD1 is untestable without DNA. CDR3 sequence reads: CASRPRTDSYEQYF.